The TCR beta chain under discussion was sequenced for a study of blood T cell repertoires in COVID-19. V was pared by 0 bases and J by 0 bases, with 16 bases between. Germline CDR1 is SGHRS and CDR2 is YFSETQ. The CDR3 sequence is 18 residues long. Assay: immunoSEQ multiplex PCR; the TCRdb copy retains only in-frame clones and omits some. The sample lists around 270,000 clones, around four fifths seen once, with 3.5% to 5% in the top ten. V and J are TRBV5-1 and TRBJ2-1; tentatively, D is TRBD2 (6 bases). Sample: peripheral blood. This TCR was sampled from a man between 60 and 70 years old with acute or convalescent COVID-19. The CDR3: CASSLAGSGLSSYNEQFF. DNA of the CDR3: TGCGCCAGCAGCTTGGCCGGTAGCGGTTTAAGCTCCTACAATGAGCAGTTCTTC.